Below, 15 T cell receptor beta chains from the same sample are listed, as sequenced in a study of cytomegalovirus exposure and HLA in healthy donors. Data came from immunoSEQ multiplex PCR; TCRdb stores just in-frame clones and leaves some out. This sample has approximately 140,000 clones, with approximately 85% found just once. Sequencing used PBMCs. All receptors derive from a woman in her thirties in good health and CMV-seronegative.

This clone was found a few times. The gene calls are TRBV2 and TRBJ1-5; a weak D match, TRBD1 (5 bases). The CDR3 runs 13 residues. Germline V gives CDR1 SNHLY, CDR2 FYNNEI. Trimming took 5 bases from V and 5 from J, leaving 10 bases between them. CDR3 bases: TGTGCCAGCAGTCCACAGGCGGATCAGCCCCAGCATTTT. Protein: CASSPQADQPQHF.

This chain connects TRBV6-5 to TRBJ2-7; 10 nucleotides agree with TRBD2. The CDR3 is made up of 14 amino acids. Trimming took 7 bases from V and 7 from J; bases not matched to a gene: 10. CDR1 MNHEY and CDR2 SVGAGI come from the germline V gene. The DNA for the CDR3 is TGTGCCAGCACTATTAGCGGGGGGTCGGGGGAGCAGTACTTC. Translated, it gives CASTISGGSGEQYF.

The chain carries TRBV2 and TRBJ2-7, with 9 positions matching TRBD2. The trim removed 3 bases at V and 5 bases at J, leaving 8 bases unmatched. Germline V CDR1 and CDR2: SNHLY, FYNNEI. CDR3 length: 15 amino acids. The CDR3 loop is CASSDEGGGAHEQYF. The CDR3 DNA reads as TGTGCCAGCAGTGATGAGGGCGGGGGGGCCCACGAGCAGTACTTC.

Written as DNA, the CDR3 is TGTGCCAGCCTGTGGTCGGGACAGTGGAATTCACCCCTCCACTTT. The encoded protein is CASLWSGQWNSPLHF. V is TRBV2 and J is TRBJ1-6; TRBD1 matches 7 bases. CDR1 and CDR2 (germline): SNHLY, FYNNEI. This CDR3 contains 15 residues. The V gene end was trimmed by 8 bases and the J gene end by 7 bases; junction bases not matched to a gene: 11. The complete variable domain, with remaining parts taken from reference TRBV2 and TRBJ1-6, reads EPEVTQTPSHQVTQMGQEVILRCVPISNHLYFYWYRQILGQKVEFLVSFYNNEISEKSEIFDDQFSVERPDGSNFTLKIRSTKLEDSAMYFCASLWSGQWNSPLHFGNGTRLTVT.

The chain uses TRBV6-6 and TRBJ1-1; D perhaps matches TRBD1 (6 bases). This CDR3 has 15 amino acids. Germline-derived CDR1 and CDR2 are MNHNY and SVGAGI (reference sequence). V lost 6 bases and J 10 bases, leaving 24 bases between the germline ends. The CDR3 DNA is TGTGCCAGCAGGATGCCCGTACAGGGTCACGGCGGAGCTTTCTTT. Its translation: CASRMPVQGHGGAFF.

The chain uses TRBV6-5 and TRBJ1-2, with TRBD1 as a possible D gene (6 bases). This CDR3 is 13 amino acids long. Per the germline V gene, CDR1 is MNHEY and CDR2 is SVGAGI. The germline V and J ends were trimmed by 6 bases and 7 bases, with 15 bases remaining between them. CDR3 DNA sequence: TGTGCCAGCAGACCTCAGGGGACGGGTGGCTACACCTTC. Translating gives CASRPQGTGGYTF.

The rearrangement links TRBV19 to TRBJ2-1; TRBD2 aligns across 10 bases. The J segment lost 4 bases and the V segment lost 9 bases, leaving 9 bases of the junction unmatched. This CDR3 comprises 15 residues. In germline, CDR1 is LNHDA, CDR2 SQIVND (reference sequence). The CDR3 DNA follows: TGTGCCAGCAAAAGGGCTAGCGGGGGTTACAATGAGCAGTTCTTC. Its protein product is CASKRASGGYNEQFF. Drawing the rest from reference TRBV19 and TRBJ2-1, the complete variable domain is DGGITQSPKYLFRKEGQNVTLSCEQNLNHDAMYWYRQDPGQGLRLIYYSQIVNDFQKGDIAEGYSVSREKKESFPLTVTSAQKNPTAFYLCASKRASGGYNEQFFGPGTRLTVL.

This clone occurred a few times. The rearrangement uses TRBV2 and TRBJ2-7, with a weak D call TRBD1 (8 bases). V lost 5 bases to trimming and J lost 6 bases, with 14 bases between them. Germline loops: CDR1 SNHLY, CDR2 FYNNEI. This CDR3 comprises 13 residues. The CDR3 reads CASSPNRGGEQYF. The CDR3 coding sequence is TGTGCCAGCAGTCCGAACAGGGGGGGCGAGCAGTACTTC.

This clone showed up just once. The chain joins TRBV7-3 to TRBJ1-1; D may be TRBD1 (5 bases). This CDR3 spans 12 amino acids. Germline V gene sequence: CDR1 SGHTA, CDR2 FQGTGA. V was cut by 6 bases and J by 8 bases, with 13 bases left in between. As DNA, the CDR3 is TGTGCCAGCAGATCTCAGGGTTCCGAAGCTTTCTTT. Its protein product is CASRSQGSEAFF.

This clone was seen more than once but under ten times. The chain combines TRBV6-1 with TRBJ1-2; a weak D match, TRBD1 (6 bases). Germline V CDR1 and CDR2: MNHNS, SASEGT. V was clipped by 5 bases and J by 2 bases, with 12 bases between them. CDR3 length: 14 residues. The CDR3 here is CASSNDRRNYGYTF. The DNA for the CDR3 is TGTGCCAGCAGTAATGACAGGCGGAACTATGGCTACACCTTC.

This clone appeared once. This chain links TRBV5-1 with TRBJ1-2; D might be TRBD1 (6 bases). Germline V lookup: CDR1 SGHRS, CDR2 YFSETQ. The CDR3 has 15 amino acids. Trimming pared 7 bases from V and 0 bases from J, leaving 16 bases between. The CDR3 DNA follows: TGCGCCAGCGGCCTGGGGGGGACAACTAACTATGGCTACACCTTC. This sequence encodes CASGLGGTTNYGYTF.

This clone occurred once. This chain connects TRBV11-2 to TRBJ2-3; D is possibly TRBD1 (6 bases). The CDR3 sequence is 13 residues long. Germline V CDR1 and CDR2: SGHAT, FQNNGV. The V and J ends lost 6 bases and 3 bases respectively, with 10 bases between them. The CDR3 region is CASRPQGTDTQYF. The CDR3 DNA is TGTGCCAGCAGGCCACAGGGTACAGATACGCAGTATTTT.

This clone came up once. The chain employs TRBV4-2 and TRBJ2-7, with 7 bases identical to TRBD2. From germline, CDR1 is LGHNA and CDR2 YNFKEQ. CDR3 size: 17 residues. V shed 0 bases, J shed 2 bases, and the junction held 10 bases outside the gene matches. CDR3 sequence: CASSQDSGGGPTYEQYF. The CDR3 DNA is TGTGCCAGCAGCCAAGACAGCGGCGGGGGACCAACCTACGAGCAGTACTTC.

This chain connects TRBV15 to TRBJ1-1; a possible D gene is TRBD1 (6 bases). The CDR3 has 17 amino acids. In germline, CDR1 is LNHNV, CDR2 YYDKDF (reference sequence). The ends were cut back, 1 base at V and 1 base at J, with 16 bases in the middle. The CDR3 loop is CATSRVWWAGANTEAFF. The CDR3 region has the DNA TGTGCCACCAGCAGAGTGTGGTGGGCAGGGGCGAACACTGAAGCTTTCTTT.

This chain uses TRBV5-4 with TRBJ1-6; D remains unclear. Germline CDR1 and CDR2: SGHNT and YYREEE (reference sequence). Trimming cost V 1 base and J 7 bases, with 9 bases left between them. The CDR3 consists of 14 residues. CDR3 in DNA: TGTGCCAGCAGCTTGTCAACGAGGAATTCACCCCTCCACTTT. Translation: CASSLSTRNSPLHF.